Sequencing of this T cell receptor beta chain was carried out in a study of CD8+ T cells in alopecia areata. Notes on the study in general: Lesional scalp displayed greater clonality than normal scalp, most notably in alopecia totalis/universalis.

Once RNA had been extracted, it was reverse transcribed into cDNA to act as the sequencing template. Produced via immunoSEQ multiplex PCR; TCRdb's table is partial and in-frame only. In the table there are some 200,000 clones, about 57% of which are singletons. In this sample, this clone turned up once. The antigen is not known. Treatment indicated: oral pan-JAK inhibitor, 5-10 mg twice daily. The CDR3 has 16 residues. Germline CDR1 is SGDLS and CDR2 is YYNGEE. The V end was cut by 0 bases, the J end by 5 bases, with 17 bases between. The clonotype was recovered from a human donor with alopecia areata. This chain links TRBV9 with TRBJ1-1; perhaps TRBD1 as D (6 bases). The sample in question was CD4+ T cells sorted from blood, obtained at week 4, from a patient treated with tofacitinib. The CDR3 is CASSVGLTGSKTEAFF. The CDR3 region has the DNA TGTGCCAGCAGCGTAGGTTTAACAGGGTCTAAAACTGAAGCTTTCTTT.